A selection of T cell receptor beta chains follows, all from one sample in a study of CD8+CD57+ T cells in acquired aplastic anemia. TCRdb reanalysed the reads using MiXCR and keeps one entry per CDR3 protein. The sample records 350,000 to 450,000 distinct CDR3 sequences, 55% to 70% being singletons. Sequences were obtained from sorted CD4+, CD8+, or CD8+CD57+ T cells (not recorded which) from PBMCs. Receptors were obtained from a human donor in good health, serving as a control. Each CDR3 is given with its conserved first and last residue. The D gene is left open where the match is weak. Size tells how often a clone was seen (once, few, many) or the class of an expanded clone, and some rows leave it out.

TRBJ1-2	.	.	TRBV2	CASSPRTYLYGYTF	TGTGCCAGCAGTCCCCGGACTTACCTTTATGGCTACACCTTC
TRBJ1-6	TRBD1	.	TRBV7-9	CASSLTRDSGSPLHF	TGTGCCAGCAGCCTGACCCGGGACAGCGGTTCACCCCTCCACTTT
TRBJ2-5	TRBD1	.	TRBV29-1	CSVVGAQGLQETQYF	TGCAGCGTTGTCGGCGCACAGGGGCTGCAAGAGACCCAGTACTTC
TRBJ2-1	TRBD1	.	TRBV20-1	CSARTGTGHEQFF	TGCAGTGCGAGAACCGGGACAGGGCATGAGCAGTTCTTC
TRBJ1-1	TRBD1	once	TRBV6-1	CASKLTGSNTEAFF	TGTGCCAGCAAGCTGACAGGGTCGAACACTGAAGCTTTCTTT
TRBJ1-2	.	.	TRBV20-1	CSAIGTLGDGYTF	TGCAGCGCCATTGGCACATTGGGGGATGGCTACACCTTC
TRBJ2-5	.	.	TRBV7-9	CASSSKDREGTEYF	TGTGCCAGCAGCTCCAAAGACCGCGAAGGGACCGAGTACTTC
TRBJ1-2	.	.	TRBV20-1	CSPRSGAQDNGYTF	TGCAGTCCACGCAGCGGGGCCCAAGACAATGGCTACACCTTC
TRBJ1-4	.	few	TRBV30	CAWNRVPNEKLFF	TGTGCCTGGAACAGGGTTCCTAATGAAAAACTGTTTTTT
TRBJ1-1	.	.	TRBV7-9	CASSPTTGGAVDTF	TGTGCCAGCAGCCCAACTACCGGGGGGGCAGTAGATACGTTT
TRBJ2-2	.	.	TRBV5-1	CASSSNTGTGGELFF	TGCGCCAGCAGCTCCAACACAGGAACTGGCGGGGAGCTGTTTTTT
TRBJ2-1	.	.	TRBV2	CASIEGRNDNEQFF	TGTGCCAGCATAGAGGGGCGGAACGACAATGAGCAGTTCTTC
TRBJ2-1	.	many	TRBV5-4	CASSLAKVTASNEQFF	TGTGCCAGCAGCTTGGCCAAAGTCACTGCGTCCAATGAGCAGTTCTTC
TRBJ1-5	.	.	TRBV9	CASSGEQGISYEPQHF	TGTGCCAGCAGCGGAGAACAGGGAATATCCTACGAGCCCCAGCATTTT
TRBJ2-7	.	.	TRBV11-2	CASREDGNGGLEQYF	TGTGCCAGCCGCGAGGACGGGAACGGGGGTCTCGAGCAGTACTTC